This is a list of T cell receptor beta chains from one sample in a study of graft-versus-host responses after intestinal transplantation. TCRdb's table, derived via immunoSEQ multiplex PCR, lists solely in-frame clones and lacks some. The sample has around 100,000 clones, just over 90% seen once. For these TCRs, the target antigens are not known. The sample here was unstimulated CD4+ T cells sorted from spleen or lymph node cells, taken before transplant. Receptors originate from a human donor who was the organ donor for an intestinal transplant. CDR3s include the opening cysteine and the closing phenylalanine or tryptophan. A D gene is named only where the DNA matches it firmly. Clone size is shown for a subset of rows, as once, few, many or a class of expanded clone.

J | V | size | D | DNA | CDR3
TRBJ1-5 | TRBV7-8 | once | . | TGTGCCAGCAGCCGCACACGGGTGCAGAGCAATCAGCCCCAGCATTTT | CASSRTRVQSNQPQHF
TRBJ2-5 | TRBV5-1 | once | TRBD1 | TGCGCCAGCAGCTTACAGGGGGTCCAAGAGACCCAGTACTTC | CASSLQGVQETQYF
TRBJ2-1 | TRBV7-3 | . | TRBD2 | TGTGCCAGCAGCCCCCGACTAGCCGCCCACAATGAGCAGTTCTTC | CASSPRLAAHNEQFF
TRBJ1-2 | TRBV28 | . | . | TGTGCCAGCAGTTTCGCCGGTTATGGCTACACCTTC | CASSFAGYGYTF
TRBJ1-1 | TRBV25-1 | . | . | TGTGCCAGCAGTGAAGCTTCTTGGAGTTACACTGAAGCTTTCTTT | CASSEASWSYTEAFF
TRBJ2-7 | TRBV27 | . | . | TGTGCCAGCAGTTTTAGCGGCGCCTACGAGCAGTACTTC | CASSFSGAYEQYF
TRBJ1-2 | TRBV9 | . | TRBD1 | TGTGCCAGCAGCCCGGGACAGGGAAGGATGGAGGGCTACACCTTC | CASSPGQGRMEGYTF
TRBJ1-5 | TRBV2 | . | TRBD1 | TGTGCCAGCAGCGTATTGACAGGGGATCCCGGGCGGCCCCAGCATTTT | CASSVLTGDPGRPQHF
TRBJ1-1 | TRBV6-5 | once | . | TGTGCCAGCAGTTACGTCGGACACCCGAATGAAGCTTTCTTT | CASSYVGHPNEAFF
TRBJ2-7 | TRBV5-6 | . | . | TGTGCCAGCAGCTCCGACCTTAGACTAGTTGAGCAGTACTTC | CASSSDLRLVEQYF
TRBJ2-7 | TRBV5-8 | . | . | TGTGCCAGCAGCTTGGTCTGGGACATCTCCTACGAGCAGTACTTC | CASSLVWDISYEQYF
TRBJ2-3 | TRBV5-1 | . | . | TGCGCCAGCAGCTTGGGGGGAACCACAGATACGCAGTATTTT | CASSLGGTTDTQYF
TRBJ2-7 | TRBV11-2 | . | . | TGTGCCAGCAGCTTAAAACAGGCGGGCTACGAGCAGTACTTC | CASSLKQAGYEQYF
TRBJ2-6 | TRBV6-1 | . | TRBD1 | TGTGCCAGCAGTGTATCCGGACAGGGGGCTTCTGGGGCCAACGTCCTGACTTTC | CASSVSGQGASGANVLTF
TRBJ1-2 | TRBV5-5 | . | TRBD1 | TGCGCCAGCAGCGCGATAGACAGGGTGAACTATGGCTACACCTTC | CASSAIDRVNYGYTF
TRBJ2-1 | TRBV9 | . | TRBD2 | TGTGCCAGCAGCGTGGGGCGGGGGGCAGGTGAGCAGTTCTTC | CASSVGRGAGEQFF
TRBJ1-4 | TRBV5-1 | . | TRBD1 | TGCGCCAGCAGCTTGGAAGGGGGCGATGAAAAACTGTTTTTT | CASSLEGGDEKLFF
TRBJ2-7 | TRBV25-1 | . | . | TGTGCCAGCAGGGGCTCCTACGAGCAGTACTTC | CASRGSYEQYF
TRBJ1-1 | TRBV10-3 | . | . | TGTGCCATCAGTGAGGGGGGGACCAACACTGAAGCTTTCTTT | CAISEGGTNTEAFF
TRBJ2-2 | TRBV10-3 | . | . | TGTGCCATCAGTGAGTCGAAATTGACCGGGGAGCTGTTTTTT | CAISESKLTGELFF
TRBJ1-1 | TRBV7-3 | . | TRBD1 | TGTGCCAGCAGCTCAACAGGGGTCACTGAAGCTTTCTTT | CASSSTGVTEAFF
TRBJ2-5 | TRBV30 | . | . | TGTGCCTGGAGTATACAGGGAGAAGAGACCCAGTACTTC | CAWSIQGEETQYF
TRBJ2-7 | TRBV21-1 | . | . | TGTGCCAGCAGCAACCCCGGGACAGGGGTTAGGCGGGAGGAGGGCGAGCAGTACTTC | CASSNPGTGVRREEGEQYF
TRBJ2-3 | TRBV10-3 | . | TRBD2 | TGTGCCATCAGTGGACTAGCGGGAGTAGGGGATACGCAGTATTTT | CAISGLAGVGDTQYF
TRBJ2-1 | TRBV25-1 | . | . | TGTGCCAGCAGTGAATTCGGGAACAATGAGCAGTTCTTC | CASSEFGNNEQFF
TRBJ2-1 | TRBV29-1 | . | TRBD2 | TGCAGCGTCGAGGATTATCTAGCGGGGGGGATCACGCAGTTCTTC | CSVEDYLAGGITQFF
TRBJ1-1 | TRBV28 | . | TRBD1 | TGTGCCAGCACCGCTAGGACAGGGGGGACTGAAGCTTTCTTT | CASTARTGGTEAFF
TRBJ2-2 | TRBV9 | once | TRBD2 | TGTGCCAGCAGCCCCCGGACTAGCGGAGGCGGGGAGCTGTTTTTT | CASSPRTSGGGELFF
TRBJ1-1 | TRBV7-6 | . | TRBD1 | TGTGCCAGCAGCTTAGAAGGGGGCCGGAACACTGAAGCTTTCTTT | CASSLEGGRNTEAFF
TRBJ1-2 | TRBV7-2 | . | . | TGTGCCAGCAGCTTAGGTCCGGGGGCGCTAACTAACTATGGCTACACCTTC | CASSLGPGALTNYGYTF
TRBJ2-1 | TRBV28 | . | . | TGTGCCAGCTCCCCCCGGACGAATGGGTACAATGAGCAGTTCTTC | CASSPRTNGYNEQFF
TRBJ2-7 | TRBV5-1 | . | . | TGCGCCAGCAGTATCCAGGGAGGTTACGACGAGCAGTACTTC | CASSIQGGYDEQYF
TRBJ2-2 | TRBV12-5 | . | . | TGTGCTAGTGGCACAGGGTTCCCCGCGGAGCTGTTTTTT | CASGTGFPAELFF
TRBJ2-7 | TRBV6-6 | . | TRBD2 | TGTGCCAGCAGTTACTCAAGTGGGAGGGGCGACGAGCAGTACTTC | CASSYSSGRGDEQYF
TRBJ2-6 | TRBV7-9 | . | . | TGTGCCAGCAGCTGGGGTACTGGGGCCAACGTCCTGACTTTC | CASSWGTGANVLTF
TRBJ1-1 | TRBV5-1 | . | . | TGCGCCAGCAGCTGGGGCGGGGGGAACACTGAAGCTTTCTTT | CASSWGGGNTEAFF
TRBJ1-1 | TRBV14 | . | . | TGTGCCAGCAGCCAAGACCAGGGGACCTCTGAAGCTTTCTTT | CASSQDQGTSEAFF
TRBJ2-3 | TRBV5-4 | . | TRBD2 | TGTGCCAGCAGCCCTCCACTAGCGGGAGGGCCTGGGGATACGCAGTATTTT | CASSPPLAGGPGDTQYF
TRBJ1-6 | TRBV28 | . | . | TGTGCCAGCAGTCCGAGACCTGGGAAGAGGTCCTATAATTCACCCCTCCACTTT | CASSPRPGKRSYNSPLHF
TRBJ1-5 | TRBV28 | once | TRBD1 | TGTGCCAGCAGCTCGTGGACAGGGAATAGCAATCAGCCCCAGCATTTT | CASSSWTGNSNQPQHF
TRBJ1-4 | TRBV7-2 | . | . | TGTGCCAGCAGCTTAGCGGGGGCAACTAATGAAAAACTGTTTTTT | CASSLAGATNEKLFF
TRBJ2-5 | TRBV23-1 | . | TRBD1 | TGCGCCAGCAGTCAAAGCCCCTACAGGGGCCGAGAGACCCAGTACTTC | CASSQSPYRGRETQYF
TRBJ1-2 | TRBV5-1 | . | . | TGCGCCAGCAGCTTGGTGGGTTATGGCTACACCTTC | CASSLVGYGYTF